The entry that follows covers one T cell receptor beta chain sequence. Its antigen is unknown. This CDR3 region has 11 residues. Germline loops: CDR1 GTSNPN, CDR2 SVGIG (reference sequence). Trimming pared 4 bases from V and 9 bases from J, leaving 12 bases between. Method: immunoSEQ multiplex PCR; TCRdb's copy keeps in-frame clones and lacks some. The repertoire holds 7,200 or so clones, with 72% as singletons. The sample originates from a study of T cell repertoires in ileal Crohn's disease. Study results and caveats: The median delay to postoperative endoscopy was 6.9 months.

Time point here: neoterminal ileum biopsy at postoperative endoscopy, about 6 months after surgery. This receptor was obtained from an adult with Crohn's disease. This sequence joins TRBV30 and TRBJ1-2; no definite D call. Sequenced: ileal tissue. In DNA form, the CDR3 reads TGTGCCTGGATGGTCACACGCCGCTACACCTTC. It specifies CAWMVTRRYTF.